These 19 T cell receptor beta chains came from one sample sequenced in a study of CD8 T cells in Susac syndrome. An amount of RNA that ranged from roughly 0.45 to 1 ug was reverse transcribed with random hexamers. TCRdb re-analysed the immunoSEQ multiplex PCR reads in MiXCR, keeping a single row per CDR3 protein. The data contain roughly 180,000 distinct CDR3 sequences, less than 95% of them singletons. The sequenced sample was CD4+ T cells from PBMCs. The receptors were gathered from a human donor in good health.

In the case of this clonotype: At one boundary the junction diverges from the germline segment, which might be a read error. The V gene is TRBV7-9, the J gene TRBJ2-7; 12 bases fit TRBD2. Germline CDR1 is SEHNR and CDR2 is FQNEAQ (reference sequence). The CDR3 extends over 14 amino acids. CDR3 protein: CASSLAGGLLEQYF. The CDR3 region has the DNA TGTGCCAGCAGCCTAGCGGGAGGGCTCCTCGAGCAGTACTTC.

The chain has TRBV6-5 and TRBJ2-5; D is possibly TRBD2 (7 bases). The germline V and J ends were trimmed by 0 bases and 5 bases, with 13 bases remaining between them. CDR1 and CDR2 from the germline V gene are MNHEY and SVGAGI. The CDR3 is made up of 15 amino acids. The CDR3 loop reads CASSYSRGAGETQYF. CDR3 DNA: TGTGCCAGCAGTTACTCTCGGGGGGCCGGGGAGACCCAGTACTTC.

For the CDR3, the DNA is TGTGCCAGCAGTCCACAGGGAGAATACTATGGCTACACCTTC. Protein sequence: CASSPQGEYYGYTF. The chain has TRBV12-3 or TRBV12-4 and TRBJ1-2; the D gene is possibly TRBD1 (6 bases). The CDR3 is 14 residues long. Trimming took off 5 bases at V and 3 bases at J, with 13 bases between the two ends.

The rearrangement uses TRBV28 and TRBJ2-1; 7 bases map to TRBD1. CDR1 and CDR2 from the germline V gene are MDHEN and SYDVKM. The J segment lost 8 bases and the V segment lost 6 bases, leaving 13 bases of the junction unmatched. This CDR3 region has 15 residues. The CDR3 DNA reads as TGTGCCAGCAGACGTGGTTTTGAGAGGGGGCATGAGCAGTTCTTC. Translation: CASRRGFERGHEQFF.

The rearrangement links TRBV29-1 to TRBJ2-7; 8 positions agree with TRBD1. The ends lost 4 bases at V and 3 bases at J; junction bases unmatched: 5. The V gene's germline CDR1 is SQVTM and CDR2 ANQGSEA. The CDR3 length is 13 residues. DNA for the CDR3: TGCAGCGTTGTAGGGGACAGGCACTACGAGCAGTACTTC. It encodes CSVVGDRHYEQYF.

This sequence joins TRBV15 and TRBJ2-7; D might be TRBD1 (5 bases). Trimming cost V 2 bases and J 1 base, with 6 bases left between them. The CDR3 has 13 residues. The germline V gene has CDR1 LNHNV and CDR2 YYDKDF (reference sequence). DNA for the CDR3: TGTGCCACCAGCAGACAGGGATCCTACGAGCAGTACTTC. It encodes CATSRQGSYEQYF.

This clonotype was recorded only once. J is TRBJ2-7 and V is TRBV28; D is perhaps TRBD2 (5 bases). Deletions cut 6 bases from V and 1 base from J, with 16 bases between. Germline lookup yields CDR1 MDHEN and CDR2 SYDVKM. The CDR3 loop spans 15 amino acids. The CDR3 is CASRSRRTASYEQYF. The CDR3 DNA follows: TGTGCCAGCAGATCGAGGAGGACGGCGTCCTACGAGCAGTACTTC.

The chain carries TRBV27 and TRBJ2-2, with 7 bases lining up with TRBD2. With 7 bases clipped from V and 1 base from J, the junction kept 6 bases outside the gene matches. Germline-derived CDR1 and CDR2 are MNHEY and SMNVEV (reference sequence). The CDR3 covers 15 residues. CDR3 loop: CASTQAGLNTGELFF. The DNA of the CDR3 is TGTGCCAGCACTCAAGCGGGATTGAACACCGGGGAGCTGTTTTTT.

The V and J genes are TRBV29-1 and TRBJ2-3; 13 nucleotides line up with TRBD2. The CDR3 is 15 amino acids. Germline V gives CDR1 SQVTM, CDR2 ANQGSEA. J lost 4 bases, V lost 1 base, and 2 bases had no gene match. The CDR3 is CSVEGGLAGADTQYF. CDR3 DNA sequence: TGCAGCGTTGAAGGCGGACTAGCGGGAGCAGATACGCAGTATTTT.

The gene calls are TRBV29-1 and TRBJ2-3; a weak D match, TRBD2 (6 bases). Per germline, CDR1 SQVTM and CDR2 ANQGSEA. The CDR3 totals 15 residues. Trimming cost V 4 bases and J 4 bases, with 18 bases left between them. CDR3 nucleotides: TGCAGCGTTGTCGGAGGGTGGGGTCCGGCAGATACGCAGTATTTT. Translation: CSVVGGWGPADTQYF.

The CDR3 DNA reads as TGTGCCACCAGCAGAACAGCTAACTATGGCTACACCTTC. It is translated as CATSRTANYGYTF. This chain connects TRBV15 to TRBJ1-2; D is unclear. V lost 2 bases and J lost 0, with 4 bases in between. Germline CDR1 LNHNV, CDR2 YYDKDF (reference sequence). The CDR3 spans 13 residues.

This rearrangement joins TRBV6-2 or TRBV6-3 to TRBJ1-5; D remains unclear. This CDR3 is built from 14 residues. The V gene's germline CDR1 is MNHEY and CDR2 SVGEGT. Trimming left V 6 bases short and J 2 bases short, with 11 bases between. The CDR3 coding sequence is TGTGCCAGCAGCAATAATTGGGGCAATCAGCCCCAGCATTTT. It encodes CASSNNWGNQPQHF.

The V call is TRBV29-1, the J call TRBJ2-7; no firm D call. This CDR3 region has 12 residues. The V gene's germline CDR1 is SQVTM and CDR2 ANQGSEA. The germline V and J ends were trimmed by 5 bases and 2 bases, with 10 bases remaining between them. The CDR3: CSVQVSAYEQYF. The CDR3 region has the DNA TGCAGCGTTCAAGTCAGTGCCTACGAGCAGTACTTC.

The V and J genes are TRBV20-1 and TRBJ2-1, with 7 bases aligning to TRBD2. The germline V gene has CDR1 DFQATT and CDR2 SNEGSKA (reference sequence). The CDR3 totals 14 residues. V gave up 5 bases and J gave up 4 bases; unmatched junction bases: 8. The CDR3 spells CSALAGESYNEQFF. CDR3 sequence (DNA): TGCAGTGCTTTAGCGGGCGAATCTTACAATGAGCAGTTCTTC.

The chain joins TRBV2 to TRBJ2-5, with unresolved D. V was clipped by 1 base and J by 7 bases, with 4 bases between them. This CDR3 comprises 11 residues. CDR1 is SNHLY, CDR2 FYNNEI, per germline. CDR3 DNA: TGTGCCAGCAGTGAAGTCGGGACCCAGTACTTC. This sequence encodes CASSEVGTQYF.

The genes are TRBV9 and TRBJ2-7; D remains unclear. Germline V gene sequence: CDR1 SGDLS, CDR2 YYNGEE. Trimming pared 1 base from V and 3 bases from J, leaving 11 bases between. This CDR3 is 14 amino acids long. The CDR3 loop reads CASSVNVGIYEQYF. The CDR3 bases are TGTGCCAGCAGCGTAAATGTCGGCATCTACGAGCAGTACTTC. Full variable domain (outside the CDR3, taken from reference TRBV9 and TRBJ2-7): DSGVTQTPKHLITATGQRVTLRCSPRSGDLSVYWYQQSLDQGLQFLIQYYNGEERAKGNILERFSAQQFPDLHSELNLSSLELGDSALYFCASSVNVGIYEQYFGPGTRLTVT.

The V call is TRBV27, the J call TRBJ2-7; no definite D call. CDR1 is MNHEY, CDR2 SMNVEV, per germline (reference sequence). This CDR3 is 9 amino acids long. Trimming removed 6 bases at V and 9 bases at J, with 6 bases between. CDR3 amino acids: CASRVGQYF. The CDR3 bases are TGTGCCAGCAGGGTTGGGCAGTACTTC.

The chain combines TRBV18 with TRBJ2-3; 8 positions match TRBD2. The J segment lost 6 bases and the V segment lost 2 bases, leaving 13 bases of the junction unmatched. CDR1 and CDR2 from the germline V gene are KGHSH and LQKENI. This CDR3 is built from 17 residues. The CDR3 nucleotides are TGTGCCAGCTCACCATCTTCGCGGGAGGCCCGTCGGGATACGCAGTATTTT. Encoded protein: CASSPSSREARRDTQYF.

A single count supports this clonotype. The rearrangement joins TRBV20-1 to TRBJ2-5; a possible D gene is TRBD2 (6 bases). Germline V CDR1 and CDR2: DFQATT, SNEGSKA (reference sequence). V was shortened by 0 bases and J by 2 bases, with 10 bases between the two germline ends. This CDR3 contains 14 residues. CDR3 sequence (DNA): TGCAGTGCTAGAGATGTCCGGGGGCAAGAGACCCAGTACTTC. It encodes CSARDVRGQETQYF.